These 30 T cell receptor beta chains were sequenced from one sample in a study of T cells of healthy individuals. TCRdb reprocessed the 5' RACE reads via MiXCR and lists one record per CDR3 protein. The data show around 100,000 distinct CDR3 sequences, roughly 18% seen once. These TCRs come from a human donor in good health.

This clonotype was seen ten or more times. The chain recombines TRBV20-1 with TRBJ1-2; D unclear. The CDR3 loop spans 12 amino acids. Germline V gene lookup returns CDR1 DFQATT and CDR2 SNEGSKA (reference sequence). The V gene lost 5 bases and the J gene lost 10 bases, with 17 bases spanning the gap. CDR3 protein: CSAHPRRADYTF. Written as DNA, the CDR3 is TGCAGTGCTCATCCTAGGAGGGCTGACTACACCTTC.

This clonotype is a singleton in its sample. This may come from a read error, since a much larger clone is one base off. The CDR3 sequence is CASSTTRSNEKLFF. CDR3 DNA sequence: TGTGCCAGCAGCACAACAAGGTCTAATGAAAAACTGTTTTTT. V usage is TRBV12-3 or TRBV12-4 and J usage is TRBJ1-4, with D unclear. The germline V and J ends were trimmed by 6 bases and 3 bases, with 11 bases remaining between them. CDR3 length: 14 residues.

This chain uses TRBV4-3 with TRBJ2-1, with 7 bases aligning to TRBD2. CDR1 LGHNA and CDR2 YSLEER come from the germline V gene. This CDR3 has 15 amino acids. Trimming at V came to 1 base and at J to 9 bases, leaving 9 bases not matched to a gene. The CDR3 sequence is CASSQVPAGYTEQFF. CDR3 in DNA: TGCGCCAGCAGCCAAGTCCCAGCGGGGTATACTGAGCAGTTCTTC.

This clonotype was observed a few times. J is TRBJ2-6 and V is TRBV13; 8 nucleotides align to TRBD1. Losses at the gene ends were 0 bases for V and 1 base for J; bases not matched to a gene: 5. CDR1 is PRHDT and CDR2 is FYEKMQ in the germline V gene (reference sequence). The CDR3 extends over 18 amino acids. The CDR3 spells CASSLGDRAFSGANVLTF. DNA for the CDR3: TGTGCCAGCAGCTTAGGGGACAGGGCGTTTTCTGGGGCCAACGTCCTGACTTTC.

As concerns this clonotype: One end of the junction is discordant with germline, which a read error may explain. The chain is built from TRBV20-1 and TRBJ1-1; no clear D gene. The germline CDR1 and CDR2 sequences are DFQATT and SNEGSKA (reference sequence). The CDR3 has 12 amino acids. As DNA, the CDR3 is TGCAATGCTAGGAGCCGTCCCACTGAAGCTTTCTTT. This gives the protein CNARSRPTEAFF.

J is TRBJ2-7 and V is TRBV5-1; D not certain. CDR1 is SGHRS, CDR2 YFSETQ, per germline. The V gene lost 0 bases and the J gene lost 2 bases, with 9 bases spanning the gap. The CDR3 runs to 14 residues. CDR3 protein: CASSLASGPYEQYF. CDR3 DNA sequence: TGCGCCAGCAGCTTGGCCTCCGGTCCCTACGAGCAGTACTTC. The full variable domain, with the rest looked up from reference TRBV5-1 and TRBJ2-7, is KAGVTQTPRYLIKTRGQQVTLSCSPISGHRSVSWYQQTPGQGLQFLFEYFSETQRNKGNFPGRFSGRQFSNSRSEMNVSTLELGDSALYLCASSLASGPYEQYFGPGTRLTVT.

There are a few counts of this clonotype. The gene calls are TRBV6-2 or TRBV6-3 and TRBJ1-5, with 9 nucleotides matching TRBD1. Per germline, CDR1 MNHEY and CDR2 SVGEGT. J lost 1 base, V lost 6 bases, and 7 bases had no gene match. The CDR3 is made up of 16 amino acids. CDR3 sequence: CASRRTGGASNQPQHF. The CDR3 nucleotides read TGTGCCAGCAGGAGAACAGGGGGCGCCAGCAATCAGCCCCAGCATTTT.

In its sample, this clonotype was seen a few times. The chain has TRBV20-1 and TRBJ2-7, with unresolved D. The germline V gene encodes CDR1 DFQATT and CDR2 SNEGSKA (reference sequence). The V end was cut by 5 bases, the J end by 4 bases, with 6 bases between. There are 10 residues in the CDR3. CDR3 in DNA: TGCAGTGCTCTCGAATACGAGCAGTACTTC. As protein: CSALEYEQYF.

The chain carries TRBV6-6 and TRBJ2-5, with D perhaps TRBD1 (6 bases). Trimming took 8 bases from V and 5 from J, leaving 30 bases between them. Per the germline V gene, CDR1 is MNHNY and CDR2 is SVGAGI (reference sequence). This CDR3 is built from 18 residues. The CDR3 protein is CASGLTFSRGIGSETQYF. The CDR3 DNA is TGTGCCAGCGGATTGACGTTCTCCAGGGGTATAGGGAGTGAGACCCAGTACTTC.

This chain uses TRBV20-1 with TRBJ1-1, with 7 positions matching TRBD1. V was pared by 0 bases and J by 5 bases, with 6 bases of the junction left unmatched. The CDR3 spans 14 residues. Germline V gene lookup returns CDR1 DFQATT and CDR2 SNEGSKA (reference sequence). The CDR3 bases are TGCAGTGCTAGAGATAAGGGGGCAGGGACTGAAGCTTTCTTT. It encodes CSARDKGAGTEAFF.

The table lists this clonotype with many counts. This chain uses TRBV5-1 with TRBJ2-4, with D possibly being TRBD1 or TRBD2 (5 bases each). Germline V gives CDR1 SGHRS, CDR2 YFSETQ. V lost 4 bases, J lost 4 bases, and 9 bases lay in between. CDR3 length: 13 amino acids. DNA of the CDR3: TGCGCCAGCAGCCAATGGGGGAAAAACATTCAGTACTTC. Translated, it gives CASSQWGKNIQYF.

This clonotype turned up a few times. The chain couples TRBV4-3 to TRBJ1-2; D possibly corresponds to TRBD1 (6 bases). The CDR3 loop spans 15 amino acids. V lost 0 bases and J lost 4, with 12 bases in between. Germline loops: CDR1 LGHNA, CDR2 YSLEER. CDR3 loop: CASSQDTGIGYGYTF. CDR3 sequence (DNA): TGCGCCAGCAGCCAAGATACAGGGATCGGCTATGGCTACACCTTC.

There are a few counts of this clonotype. V gene TRBV14 combines with J gene TRBJ2-1; the match to TRBD2 covers 9 bases. Per the germline V gene, CDR1 is SGHDN and CDR2 is FVKESK. The CDR3 sequence is 17 residues long. Trimming cost V 0 bases and J 8 bases; bases outside gene matches: 11. CDR3 in amino acids: CASSQDPRTSVGYEQFF. DNA for the CDR3: TGTGCCAGCAGCCAAGATCCCCGGACTAGCGTTGGCTATGAGCAGTTCTTC.

The chain carries TRBV27 and TRBJ2-7; TRBD2 matches 7 bases. V lost 2 bases and J lost 4; bases outside the gene matches: 5. The CDR3 sequence is 14 residues long. The germline CDR1 and CDR2 sequences are MNHEY and SMNVEV (reference sequence). CDR3 residues: CASSLGRGGYEQYF. CDR3 in DNA: TGTGCCAGCAGTTTAGGGAGGGGTGGGTACGAGCAGTACTTC.

This clonotype was counted between two and nine times. The V and J genes are TRBV4-3 and TRBJ2-7; no clear D gene. CDR3 size: 13 residues. CDR1 and CDR2 from the germline V gene are LGHNA and YSLEER. V was clipped by 0 bases and J by 4 bases, with 7 bases between them. The CDR3 reads CASSQDLGYEQYF. The CDR3 coding sequence is TGCGCCAGCAGCCAAGATCTGGGATACGAGCAGTACTTC.

In its sample, this clonotype was seen many times. This rearrangement joins TRBV4-1 to TRBJ1-2; no reliable D call. The germline V gene encodes CDR1 MGHRA and CDR2 YSYEKL. V was trimmed by 0 bases and J by 2 bases, leaving 4 bases between them. CDR3 length equals 13 residues. The CDR3 bases are TGCGCCAGCAGCCAAGATCACAACTATGGCTACACCTTC. Translating it yields CASSQDHNYGYTF.

The rearrangement joins TRBV5-1 to TRBJ1-1; D call uncertain. The ends were cut back, 6 bases at V and 1 base at J, with 10 bases in the middle. The CDR3 has 13 amino acids. The germline CDR1 and CDR2 sequences are SGHRS and YFSETQ. CDR3 sequence: CASNKDGNTEAFF. The CDR3 DNA sequence: TGCGCCAGCAACAAGGACGGGAACACTGAAGCTTTCTTT.

This chain links TRBV6-2 or TRBV6-3 with TRBJ2-2; possible D gene TRBD1, 5 bases. Per germline, CDR1 MNHEY and CDR2 SVGEGT. This CDR3 is 14 amino acids long. V was clipped by 7 bases and J by 5 bases, with 14 bases between them. The CDR3 protein is CASNAAGRTGELFF. CDR3 DNA sequence: TGTGCCAGCAATGCGGCAGGGCGAACCGGGGAGCTGTTTTTT.

This clonotype was seen a handful of times. The genes are TRBV27 and TRBJ1-2, with D hard to call. This CDR3 is 14 amino acids long. Germline loops: CDR1 MNHEY, CDR2 SMNVEV (reference sequence). Trimming cost V 5 bases and J 5 bases, with 15 bases left between them. The CDR3 nucleotides read TGTGCCAGCAGTCCCCTCGGCGACTTATATGGCTACACCTTC. Translation: CASSPLGDLYGYTF.

This clonotype was found many times. The genes are TRBV6-4 and TRBJ2-3, with D perhaps matching TRBD1 or TRBD2 (5 bases each). The germline CDR1 and CDR2 sequences are MRHNA and SNTAGT. CDR3 length: 16 residues. The V end lost 2 bases, the J end lost 2 bases, and 14 bases lay between the germline ends. The CDR3 bases are TGTGCCAGCAGTGACGGGGCGGGCGGGCCCACAGATACGCAGTATTTT. It is translated as CASSDGAGGPTDTQYF.

In this sample, this clonotype turned up a few times. The rearrangement links TRBV10-3 to TRBJ1-1; tentative D call: TRBD1 (5 bases). CDR3 length: 17 residues. Germline V gives CDR1 ENHRY, CDR2 SYGVKD. Trimming took 0 bases from V and 1 from J, leaving 15 bases between them. The CDR3 protein is CAISESRAGMENTEAFF. CDR3 sequence (DNA): TGTGCCATCAGTGAGTCTAGGGCAGGGATGGAGAACACTGAAGCTTTCTTT.

This clonotype was seen many times. V is TRBV4-2 and J is TRBJ2-1; D might be TRBD1 or TRBD2, each matching 5 bases. Germline-derived CDR1 and CDR2 are LGHNA and YNFKEQ. V lost 1 base and J 10 bases, leaving 11 bases between the germline ends. The CDR3 sequence is 13 residues long. DNA of the CDR3: TGTGCCAGCAGCCAAGCCACGGGGACGGAGCAGTTCTTC. It is translated as CASSQATGTEQFF.

This clonotype was seen more than once but under ten times. V usage is TRBV28 and J usage is TRBJ2-7; 10 positions agree with TRBD1. The CDR3 covers 15 residues. V lost 6 bases, J lost 2 bases, and 7 bases stayed unmatched. Germline assignment: CDR1 MDHEN and CDR2 SYDVKM. CDR3 nucleotides: TGTGCCAGCAGCCTAATCGGGACAGGGGCCTACGAGCAGTACTTC. Translating it yields CASSLIGTGAYEQYF. The full variable domain, its missing parts supplied by reference TRBV28 and TRBJ2-7, is DVKVTQSSRYLVKRTGEKVFLECVQDMDHENMFWYRQDPGLGLRLIYFSYDVKMKEKGDIPEGYSVSREKKERFSLILESASTNQTSMYLCASSLIGTGAYEQYFGPGTRLTVT.

The chain has TRBV3-1 and TRBJ2-3, with D uncertain. The CDR3 consists of 13 residues. The V gene's germline CDR1 is LGHDT and CDR2 YNNKEL (reference sequence). Between the trimmed V and J ends, which lost 3 bases and 3 bases, there was a span of 7 bases. CDR3 sequence reads: CASSQLGTDTQYF. DNA for the CDR3: TGTGCCAGCAGCCAGTTGGGGACAGATACGCAGTATTTT.

The chain links TRBV10-3 to TRBJ2-3, with 10 nucleotides matching TRBD1. Germline CDR1 reads ENHRY; CDR2 reads SYGVKD. Trimming removed 10 bases from V and 4 bases from J; junction bases left unmatched: 8. This CDR3 has 14 amino acids. Here the CDR3 reads CASNPGTGADTQYF. The CDR3 region has the DNA TGTGCCAGCAACCCCGGGACAGGGGCAGATACGCAGTATTTT.

This rearrangement joins TRBV5-5 to TRBJ2-2; D is undetermined. Deletions cut 4 bases from V and 7 bases from J, with 11 bases between. The CDR3 is made up of 13 amino acids. CDR1 SGHKS and CDR2 YYEKEE come from the germline V gene (reference sequence). The CDR3 nucleotides read TGTGCCAGCAGCCTTGACTCGGGCGGGGAGCTGTTTTTT. Translating it yields CASSLDSGGELFF. Together with reference TRBV5-5 and TRBJ2-2, the CDR3 gives the full variable domain: DAGVTQSPTHLIKTRGQQVTLRCSPISGHKSVSWYQQVLGQGPQFIFQYYEKEERGRGNFPDRFSARQFPNYSSELNVNALLLGDSALYLCASSLDSGGELFFGEGSRLTVL.

This clonotype was seen a handful of times. CDR3 region: CASSVTKGAYSNQPQHF. CDR3 nucleotides: TGTGCCAGCTCAGTGACAAAGGGGGCCTATAGCAATCAGCCCCAGCATTTT. J is TRBJ1-5 and V is TRBV18, with 7 bases aligning to TRBD1. V trimming: 5 bases; J trimming: 0 bases; junction bases outside the gene matches: 10. The CDR3 has 17 amino acids. Germline V gene sequence: CDR1 KGHSH, CDR2 LQKENI. The entire variable domain, with the rest obtained from reference TRBV18 and TRBJ1-5, is as follows: NAGVMQNPRHLVRRRGQEARLRCSPMKGHSHVYWYRQLPEEGLKFMVYLQKENIIDESGMPKERFSAEFPKEGPSILRIQQVVRGDSAAYFCASSVTKGAYSNQPQHFGDGTRLSIL.

This clonotype was counted at least ten times. The chain carries TRBV28 and TRBJ1-5, with 7 nucleotides matching TRBD1. The ends lost 3 bases at V and 6 bases at J; junction bases unmatched: 5. The CDR3 runs 14 residues. The germline V gene has CDR1 MDHEN and CDR2 SYDVKM. The DNA of the CDR3 is TGTGCCAGCAGTTTGGGCTCAGGGGGTCAGCCCCAGCATTTT. This codes for CASSLGSGGQPQHF.

The chain employs TRBV4-3 and TRBJ1-6; no clear D gene. Looked up from germline, CDR1 is LGHNA and CDR2 is YSLEER. The CDR3 spans 17 residues. The V gene lost 1 base and the J gene lost 5 bases, with 15 bases spanning the gap. The CDR3 DNA is TGCGCCAGCAGCCAAGTGTCCATGGGCCCCCATAATTCACCCCTCCACTTT. Protein sequence: CASSQVSMGPHNSPLHF.

The chain combines TRBV28 with TRBJ2-1; 9 nucleotides agree with TRBD1. Trimming removed 6 bases from V and 6 bases from J; junction bases left unmatched: 9. The CDR3 totals 15 residues. Looked up from germline, CDR1 is MDHEN and CDR2 is SYDVKM. The CDR3 here is CASSAGTGRFNEQFF. In nucleotides, the CDR3 is TGTGCCAGCAGCGCGGGGACAGGGCGGTTCAATGAGCAGTTCTTC.